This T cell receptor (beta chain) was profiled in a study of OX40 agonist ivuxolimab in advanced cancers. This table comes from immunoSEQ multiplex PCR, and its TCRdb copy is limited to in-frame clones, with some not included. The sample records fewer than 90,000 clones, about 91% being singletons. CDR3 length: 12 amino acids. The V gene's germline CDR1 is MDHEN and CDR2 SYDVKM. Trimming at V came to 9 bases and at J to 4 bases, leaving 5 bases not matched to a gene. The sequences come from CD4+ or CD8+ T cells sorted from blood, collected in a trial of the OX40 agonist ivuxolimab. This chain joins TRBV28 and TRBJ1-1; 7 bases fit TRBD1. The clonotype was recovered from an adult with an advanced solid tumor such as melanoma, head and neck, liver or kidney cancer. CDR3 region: CASQGVRTEAFF. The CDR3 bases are TGTGCCAGTCAGGGGGTTCGCACTGAAGCTTTCTTT.